The T cell receptor beta chain under discussion was sequenced for a study of T cells in tuberculosis. The wider study: The T cells targeted glucose monomycolate, a mycobacterial lipid, via CD1B.

Assay used: immunoSEQ multiplex PCR; TCRdb lists only in-frame clones, some missing. Of tens of thousands of clones in the sample, approximately 91% were seen once. Cells were sorted from thawed PBMC rested overnight and stained with GMM-loaded CD1B tetramer, viability dye and anti-CD3. CD1B tetramers were loaded with Rhodococcus equi-derived C32 glucose monomycolate. Tetramer-negative cells, approximately 110,000 per donor, were also sorted. The CDR3 extends over 13 amino acids. V lost 7 bases, J lost 9 bases, and 8 bases stayed unmatched. CDR1 and CDR2 (germline): MNHEY, SMNVEV (reference sequence).

Sample: CD1b-GMM tetramer-negative cells sorted from PBMCs. The rearrangement uses TRBV27 and TRBJ2-1; 8 bases are a match to TRBD1. This sequence originates from an adult woman with latent tuberculosis. The CDR3 coding sequence is TGTGCCAGCACGGACAGGGCCTACGGTGAGCAGTTCTTC. It encodes CASTDRAYGEQFF.